These 8 T cell receptor beta chains originate from one sample sequenced in a study of shared clonotypes between healthy human individuals. Here immunoSEQ multiplex PCR was the method, and the copy in TCRdb shows in-frame clones only, minus some. The sample lists 850,000 to 1,200,000 clones, around 76% occurring once. Material for sequencing was memory CD4+ T cells sorted from blood. This sample's subset: CD45RA-negative fraction. These receptors all stem from a man aged 18-30 years in good health.

The chain employs TRBV4-2 and TRBJ2-7; D is undetermined. The germline gives CDR1 LGHNA, CDR2 YNFKEQ. Trimming pared 0 bases from V and 0 bases from J, leaving 6 bases between. CDR3 length: 14 residues. CDR3 residues: CASSQERSSYEQYF. The CDR3 DNA reads as TGTGCCAGCAGCCAAGAGAGGAGCTCCTACGAGCAGTACTTC.

J is TRBJ2-5 and V is TRBV7-2; D is ambiguous. The CDR3 loop spans 13 amino acids. CDR1 and CDR2 from the germline V gene are SGHTA and FQGNSA. Trimming removed 7 bases from V and 4 bases from J, with 13 bases in between. CDR3 sequence (DNA): TGTGCCAGCACCCCGAGGAGTCGAGAGACCCAGTACTTC. Residues: CASTPRSRETQYF.

Comment on this clone: The sample holds other DNA sequences that translate to the same CDR3. This chain uses TRBV6-5 with TRBJ2-3; possibly TRBD2 for D (5 bases). The germline gives CDR1 MNHEY, CDR2 SVGAGI. V lost 6 bases and J 4 bases, leaving 11 bases between the germline ends. This CDR3 is 13 amino acids long. CDR3 bases: TGTGCCAGCAGCCCGGCGGGCGCAGATACGCAGTATTTT. Protein: CASSPAGADTQYF.

The CDR3 is CASSQERGGANMNTEAFF. CDR3 sequence (DNA): TGCGCCAGCAGCCAAGAGCGGGGGGGTGCCAACATGAACACTGAAGCTTTCTTT. J is TRBJ1-1 and V is TRBV4-1; D perhaps matches TRBD1 (5 bases). CDR3 length: 18 amino acids. The V gene's germline CDR1 is MGHRA and CDR2 YSYEKL. Trimming stripped 0 bases from V and 0 bases from J, with 17 bases between.

The V call is TRBV30, the J call TRBJ1-5; unclear D gene. V gave up 3 bases and J gave up 4 bases, with 16 bases separating them. The CDR3 covers 15 residues. Germline V gene sequence: CDR1 GTSNPN, CDR2 SVGIG (reference sequence). CDR3 sequence (DNA): TGTGCCTGGAGCCAATCCAATCCCGGGAATCAGCCCCAGCATTTT. Protein sequence: CAWSQSNPGNQPQHF.

This clone appeared many times. The rearrangement uses TRBV7-3 and TRBJ2-1; tentative D call: TRBD2 (6 bases). Trimming took off 5 bases at V and 5 bases at J, with 13 bases between the two ends. The CDR3 totals 14 residues. Germline-derived CDR1 and CDR2 are SGHTA and FQGTGA. The CDR3 spells CASSPSLADNEQFF. The CDR3 DNA sequence: TGTGCCAGCAGCCCTTCGTTAGCGGACAATGAGCAGTTCTTC.

In this sample, this clone turned up many times. The chain joins TRBV4-3 to TRBJ2-1, with 7 nucleotides matching TRBD2. Germline CDR1 reads LGHNA; CDR2 reads YSLEER. With V trimmed by 0 bases and J by 6 bases, 2 bases remained unmatched. This CDR3 has 14 amino acids. CDR3 coding DNA: TGCGCCAGCAGCCAAGACTGGACTAGCAATGAGCAGTTCTTC. This encodes CASSQDWTSNEQFF.

The chain carries TRBV29-1 and TRBJ2-5; 7 bases line up with TRBD1. This CDR3 has 13 amino acids. The V gene end was trimmed by 6 bases and the J gene end by 2 bases; junction bases not matched to a gene: 6. The germline CDR1 and CDR2 sequences are SQVTM and ANQGSEA. CDR3: CSVIRGSQETQYF. For the CDR3, the DNA is TGCAGCGTGATCAGGGGGAGTCAAGAGACCCAGTACTTC.